A selection of T cell receptor beta chains follows, all from one sample in a study of blood T cell repertoires in COVID-19. Profiling relied on immunoSEQ multiplex PCR, and the TCRdb table lists in-frame clones only, not all of them. The sample shows some 150,000 clones, approximately 85% of them seen only once. The sequenced sample was peripheral blood. These receptors were collected from a man in his forties who had recovered from COVID-19. CDR3s include the opening cysteine and the closing phenylalanine or tryptophan. The D gene is left open where the match is weak. The listing skips clone size in some rows; elsewhere it reads once, few, many or a size class.

cdr3_nt cdr3_aa j_call d_call clone_size v_call
TGTGCCAGCAGCCGCGGACTGGCGAACACCGGGGAGCTGTTTTTT CASSRGLANTGELFF TRBJ2-2 . . TRBV27
TGCGCCAGCAGCCCCGGGACAGGGAAAGAGACCCAGTACTTC CASSPGTGKETQYF TRBJ2-5 TRBD1 . TRBV5-1
TGTGCCAGTTCAGCGAACCAGGGGACTGAAGCTTTCTTT CASSANQGTEAFF TRBJ1-1 . . TRBV2
TGTGCCAGTAGTAAAGAGACAGGGCTTTTCTATGGCTACACCTTC CASSKETGLFYGYTF TRBJ1-2 TRBD1 . TRBV19
TGTGCCAGCAGCTACGGGACAGGGAGGGATAATTCACCCCTCCACTTT CASSYGTGRDNSPLHF TRBJ1-6 TRBD1 . TRBV5-6
TGTGCCAGCAGCGGCTTAGTAGCGTCCGGGGAGCTGTTTTTT CASSGLVASGELFF TRBJ2-2 . . TRBV9
TGTGCCGCTTCAGAAAGGGGCCGGCGAGAAGCTTTCTTT CAASERGRREAFF TRBJ1-1 . . TRBV28
TGCGCCAGCAGCCAAGATCAGGGCTCTGGGGCCAACGTCCTGACTTTC CASSQDQGSGANVLTF TRBJ2-6 . . TRBV4-3
TGTGCCAGCAGCTTTTCAGGGGGTGGGACCGAAAAACTGTTTTTT CASSFSGGGTEKLFF TRBJ1-4 TRBD1 . TRBV5-5
TGTGCCAGCAGCTTAGTGAGCGGGGGGGCAGATACGCAGTATTTT CASSLVSGGADTQYF TRBJ2-3 TRBD2 . TRBV7-8
TGTGCCAGCAGCTTTGGAGGGGCAACTAATGAAAAACTGTTTTTT CASSFGGATNEKLFF TRBJ1-4 . . TRBV7-9
TGTGCCAGTCGGGACAGGGAGCGCTATGGCTACACCTTC CASRDRERYGYTF TRBJ1-2 TRBD1 . TRBV19
TGTGCCAGCAGCTCCGGGACAGGGGCTCAGCCCCAGCATTTT CASSSGTGAQPQHF TRBJ1-5 TRBD1 few TRBV7-2
TGTGCCAGCAGCCCCATGGGGAGGATCGACGAGCAGTACTTC CASSPMGRIDEQYF TRBJ2-7 . . TRBV11-2
TGTGCCAGCAGTGAATGGGCTAGCGGGAGCGGCGAGCAGTACTTC CASSEWASGSGEQYF TRBJ2-7 TRBD2 . TRBV2
TGTGCCAGCAGTTACCATACAGGGGGTGAAGCTTTCTTT CASSYHTGGEAFF TRBJ1-1 TRBD1 . TRBV6-2/TRBV6-3
TGTGCCAGCAGCTTGGGGACTAGCGGCTACGAGCAGTACTTC CASSLGTSGYEQYF TRBJ2-7 TRBD2 . TRBV5-6
TGTGCCAGCAGGACTCCCGGGACAGGGGGCCACGAGCAGTACTTC CASRTPGTGGHEQYF TRBJ2-7 TRBD1 . TRBV28
TGCAGCGTTGAACAGGAGAACACTGAAGCTTTCTTT CSVEQENTEAFF TRBJ1-1 . few TRBV29-1
TGTGCCAGCAGCGTAGCAGGGGACATGAACACCGGGGAGCTGTTTTTT CASSVAGDMNTGELFF TRBJ2-2 . . TRBV9
TGTGCCAGCAGTGAGACAGGGGGCGACTATGGCTACACCTTC CASSETGGDYGYTF TRBJ1-2 TRBD1 . TRBV2
TGTGCCAGCAGTGACAGGGTTGATGGCTACACCTTC CASSDRVDGYTF TRBJ1-2 TRBD1 . TRBV27
TGTGCCAGCATGGACAGGGCCGAAGATACGCAGTATTTT CASMDRAEDTQYF TRBJ2-3 TRBD1 . TRBV18
TGCGCCAGCAGCTTGGATAGAGGATTTGCTAGCGGGAGAAATGAGCAGTTCTTC CASSLDRGFASGRNEQFF TRBJ2-1 TRBD2 . TRBV5-1
TGTGCCAGCAGCTCAACTATAAAGAGGTTAACCTCCTACAATGAGCAGTTCTTC CASSSTIKRLTSYNEQFF TRBJ2-1 . once TRBV13
TGCGCCAGCAGCCGTTCCCCTCGGACTAGCGGGAGGAATGAGCAGTTCTTC CASSRSPRTSGRNEQFF TRBJ2-1 TRBD2 . TRBV4-1
TGTGCCAGCAGCCAAGGGCGCACAGGGAATTCACCCCTCCACTTT CASSQGRTGNSPLHF TRBJ1-6 . . TRBV3-1/TRBV3-2
TGTGCCAGCAGCCGCGGGGGTAGCTCCTACAATGAGCAGTTCTTC CASSRGGSSYNEQFF TRBJ2-1 TRBD2 . TRBV3-1/TRBV3-2
TGTGCCAGCAAACAGGGAAGGGCCGGGGAGCTGTTTTTT CASKQGRAGELFF TRBJ2-2 . . TRBV2
TGTGCCAGCCGACAGGGAGGCACCGGGGAGCTGTTTTTT CASRQGGTGELFF TRBJ2-2 . few TRBV3-1/TRBV3-2
TGCGCCAGCAGCCAAGGGGGAGGTTTCCAAGAGACCCAGTACTTC CASSQGGGFQETQYF TRBJ2-5 . . TRBV4-1
TGTGCCAGCAGCGTCGTTCCAGGGGGCAGGACCGGGGAGCTGTTTTTT CASSVVPGGRTGELFF TRBJ2-2 TRBD1 . TRBV9
TGCAGCGTTGGGGGGCGGCTATACAATGAGCAGTTCTTC CSVGGRLYNEQFF TRBJ2-1 . . TRBV29-1
TGCGCCAGCAGCCAAACTAGCGGGGGAAACATTCAGTACTTC CASSQTSGGNIQYF TRBJ2-4 TRBD2 . TRBV4-1
TGCGCCAGCAGCTTGTCTCCGGGACAGAATTTCAATGAGCAGTTCTTC CASSLSPGQNFNEQFF TRBJ2-1 TRBD1 . TRBV5-1